One sample yielded the 19 T cell receptor beta chains listed below, sequenced in a study of cytomegalovirus exposure and HLA in healthy donors. PCR involved 60 Vbeta and 13 Jbeta primers. Assay: immunoSEQ multiplex PCR; the TCRdb copy retains only in-frame clones and omits some. Seen in this sample are more than 130,000 clones; the ten most common clones hold less than 3%. The sequenced sample consisted of PBMCs. The receptor set was obtained from a man aged 35-49 years in good health and CMV-seronegative.

Worth noting for this clone: The junction departs from germline at one end; a sequencing error may be responsible. The chain is built from TRBV7-2 and TRBJ2-5, with D perhaps TRBD2 (5 bases). This CDR3 has 14 residues. Germline values: CDR1 SGHTA, CDR2 FQGNSA. CDR3 in DNA: TGTGCCAGCAGCCCCCGACTACCGCAAGGGACCCAGTACTTC. As protein: CASSPRLPQGTQYF.

The chain employs TRBV5-6 and TRBJ1-5, with unresolved D. In germline, CDR1 is SGHDT, CDR2 YYEEEE. V lost 4 bases, J lost 5 bases, and 7 bases lay in between. The CDR3 is 12 residues long. In nucleotides, the CDR3 is TGTGCCAGCAGCGCCGGGGATCAGCCCCAGCATTTT. This encodes CASSAGDQPQHF.

The chain couples TRBV7-9 to TRBJ2-2, with D possibly matching TRBD1 (5 bases). CDR1 SEHNR and CDR2 FQNEAQ come from the germline V gene (reference sequence). The V gene lost 2 bases and the J gene lost 3 bases, with 7 bases spanning the gap. The CDR3 has 14 amino acids. Here the CDR3 DNA reads TGTGCCAGCAGCTTACAGGGCGACACCGGGGAGCTGTTTTTT. Amino acids: CASSLQGDTGELFF.

The chain couples TRBV7-9 to TRBJ2-5; 9 nucleotides agree with TRBD1. With 5 bases clipped from V and 2 bases from J, the junction kept 3 bases outside the gene matches. Germline lookup yields CDR1 SEHNR and CDR2 FQNEAQ (reference sequence). The CDR3 is 14 residues long. The CDR3 bases are TGTGCCAGCAGCAGAGGACAGGGGCAAGAGACCCAGTACTTC. Translated: CASSRGQGQETQYF.

The chain employs TRBV6-1 and TRBJ2-5; 12 nucleotides agree with TRBD2. Per germline, CDR1 MNHNS and CDR2 SASEGT. V lost 2 bases to trimming and J lost 5 bases; unmatched junction nucleotides: 3. The CDR3 has 15 residues. The CDR3 coding sequence is TGTGCCAGCAGTGAACTAGCGGGGGGGCCCGAGACCCAGTACTTC. Translated, it gives CASSELAGGPETQYF.

The V call is TRBV25-1, the J call TRBJ1-6, with 8 bases matching TRBD1. Per germline, CDR1 MGHDK and CDR2 SYGVNS. V dropped 3 bases and J dropped 9; count of bases not matched to a gene: 13. CDR3 size: 17 residues. For the CDR3, the DNA is TGTGCCAGCAGTGATGTTGTGCCAGGGGGCTTTAGTTCACCCCTCCACTTT. It is translated as CASSDVVPGGFSSPLHF.

The V and J genes are TRBV9 and TRBJ2-7, with D perhaps TRBD1 (6 bases). Germline V gene data show CDR1 as SGDLS and CDR2 as YYNGEE. CDR3 length: 13 residues. V dropped 4 bases and J dropped 6 bases, with 14 bases sitting between them. The CDR3 loop reads CASSPRTDVEQYF. CDR3 bases: TGTGCCAGCAGCCCCCGGACAGACGTCGAGCAGTACTTC.

In nucleotides, the CDR3 is TGTGCCAGCAGCGCCCAGGGTCAAATACGTGACACTGAAGCTTTCTTT. Its protein is CASSAQGQIRDTEAFF. The chain is built from TRBV9 and TRBJ1-1; a weak D match, TRBD1 (5 bases). Germline V lookup: CDR1 SGDLS, CDR2 YYNGEE. V lost 3 bases and J 3 bases, leaving 18 bases between the germline ends. This CDR3 has 16 residues.

A word on this clone: At the DNA level, this CDR3 is encoded by other sequences in the same sample as well. This chain uses TRBV5-1 with TRBJ2-1; 8 bases align to TRBD2. V lost 0 bases and J lost 3; bases outside the gene matches: 2. CDR1 SGHRS and CDR2 YFSETQ come from the germline V gene. The CDR3 covers 15 residues. The CDR3 is CASSLGAGDYNEQFF. CDR3 nucleotides: TGCGCCAGCAGCTTGGGAGCGGGAGACTACAATGAGCAGTTCTTC.

This chain joins TRBV19 and TRBJ2-2; maybe TRBD2 (5 bases). Germline V lookup: CDR1 LNHDA, CDR2 SQIVND (reference sequence). The CDR3 length is 16 residues. V was pared by 3 bases and J by 0 bases, with 11 bases between. CDR3 sequence reads: CASSIGVRTNTGELFF. CDR3 nucleotides: TGTGCCAGTAGTATCGGGGTCAGGACGAACACCGGGGAGCTGTTTTTT.

The chain couples TRBV4-3 to TRBJ1-1; D unclear. Trimming removed 0 bases at V and 5 bases at J, with 13 bases between. CDR3 length: 15 amino acids. The germline V gene encodes CDR1 LGHNA and CDR2 YSLEER. The CDR3 spells CASSQEAGLSTEAFF. The CDR3 DNA follows: TGCGCCAGCAGCCAAGAGGCAGGTTTGAGTACTGAAGCTTTCTTT.

The V and J genes are TRBV28 and TRBJ1-5, with D possibly being TRBD1 (5 bases). Germline CDR1 MDHEN, CDR2 SYDVKM. There are 14 residues in the CDR3. Trimming left V 4 bases short and J 1 base short, with 8 bases between. CDR3 sequence (DNA): TGTGCCAGCAGTTACGGACACAGCAATCAGCCCCAGCATTTT. It encodes CASSYGHSNQPQHF.

The V and J genes are TRBV5-4 and TRBJ2-7, with 8 bases lining up with TRBD1. CDR3 length: 14 residues. V lost 3 bases and J lost 7; bases outside the gene matches: 9. The germline V gene encodes CDR1 SGHNT and CDR2 YYREEE (reference sequence). In nucleotides, the CDR3 is TGTGCCAGCAGCTGGGGACAGGCCGAACGGGAGCAGTACTTC. Translated: CASSWGQAEREQYF.

V usage is TRBV11-3 and J usage is TRBJ2-3; maybe TRBD1 (5 bases). The CDR3 covers 15 residues. V was trimmed by 0 bases and J by 1 base, leaving 8 bases between them. Germline values: CDR1 SGHNT, CDR2 YENEEA. CDR3 DNA: TGTGCCAGCAGCTTAGAGGGCAGGGGCACAGATACGCAGTATTTT. Its protein is CASSLEGRGTDTQYF. The variable domain in full, with the rest retrieved from reference TRBV11-3 and TRBJ2-3, is EAGVVQSPRYKIIEKKQPVAFWCNPISGHNTLYWYLQNLGQGPELLIRYENEEAVDDSQLPKDRFSAERLKGVDSTLKIQPAELGDSAVYLCASSLEGRGTDTQYFGPGTRLTVL.

This chain uses TRBV9 with TRBJ2-3, with TRBD1 matching 7 bases. CDR1 is SGDLS, CDR2 YYNGEE, per germline. CDR3 length equals 15 residues. V lost 3 bases, J lost 1 base, and 5 bases stayed unmatched. CDR3 residues: CASSERQGGTDTQYF. As DNA, the CDR3 is TGTGCCAGCAGCGAGAGACAGGGCGGCACAGATACGCAGTATTTT. The complete variable domain, with remaining parts taken from reference TRBV9 and TRBJ2-3, reads DSGVTQTPKHLITATGQRVTLRCSPRSGDLSVYWYQQSLDQGLQFLIQYYNGEERAKGNILERFSAQQFPDLHSELNLSSLELGDSALYFCASSERQGGTDTQYFGPGTRLTVL.

The V and J genes are TRBV9 and TRBJ1-6; 10 bases map to TRBD1. The CDR3 covers 14 residues. Germline CDR1 SGDLS, CDR2 YYNGEE. The junction had 2 bases not matched to a gene; V was cut back by 2 bases and J by 9 bases. The CDR3 spells CASSVGDRGSPLHF. The CDR3 bases are TGTGCCAGCAGCGTTGGGGACAGGGGTTCACCCCTCCACTTT.

The chain joins TRBV5-1 to TRBJ1-3; no definite D call. Germline V gene lookup returns CDR1 SGHRS and CDR2 YFSETQ. The CDR3 contains 14 residues. V shed 0 bases and J shed 0 bases, with 4 bases lying between them. The CDR3 here is CASSLDNSGNTIYF. In DNA form, the CDR3 reads TGCGCCAGCAGCTTGGACAACTCTGGAAACACCATATATTTT.

The chain has TRBV29-1 and TRBJ1-1; 7 positions match TRBD1. This CDR3 region has 15 residues. Germline V gives CDR1 SQVTM, CDR2 ANQGSEA. Here the CDR3 reads CTILRGRGSNTEAFF. The CDR3, as DNA: TGCACTATCCTCCGGGGCAGGGGGTCGAACACTGAAGCTTTCTTT.

The chain has TRBV9 and TRBJ2-2; 16 bases are a match to TRBD2. V shed 0 bases, J shed 3 bases, and the junction held 5 bases outside the gene matches. This CDR3 is 19 amino acids long. Germline V lookup: CDR1 SGDLS, CDR2 YYNGEE. CDR3 sequence: CASSVGGLAGGPHTGELFF. In DNA form, the CDR3 reads TGTGCCAGCAGCGTAGGGGGACTAGCGGGGGGGCCTCACACCGGGGAGCTGTTTTTT.